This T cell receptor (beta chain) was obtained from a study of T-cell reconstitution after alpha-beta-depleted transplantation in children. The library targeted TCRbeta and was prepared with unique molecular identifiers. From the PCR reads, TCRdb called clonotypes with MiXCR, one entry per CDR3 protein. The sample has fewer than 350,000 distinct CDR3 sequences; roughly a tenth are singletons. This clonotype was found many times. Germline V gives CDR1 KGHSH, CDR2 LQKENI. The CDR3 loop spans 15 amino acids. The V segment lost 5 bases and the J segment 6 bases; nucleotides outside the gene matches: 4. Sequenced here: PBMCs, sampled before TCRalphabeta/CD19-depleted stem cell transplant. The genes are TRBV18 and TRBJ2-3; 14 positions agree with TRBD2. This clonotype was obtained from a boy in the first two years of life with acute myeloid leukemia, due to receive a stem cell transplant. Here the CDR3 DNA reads TGTGCCAGCTCATCGACTAGCGGGGGGGCGGATACGCAGTATTTT. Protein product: CASSSTSGGADTQYF.